This TCR beta chain was recovered during a study of spatial heterogeneity in lung cancer (dated by TCRdb to about 2019). Looking at the study overall: Beta-chain transcripts were consistently detected in greater numbers than alpha-chain transcripts, which likely reflects a higher abundance of beta-chain transcripts. TCR repertoire features were related to nonsynonymous mutation counts determined by whole-exome sequencing of tumor tissue. At surgery, both alpha and beta chains were TCR-sequenced in approximately 210 tumor regions, about 61 matched nontumor lung samples and 56 PBMC samples. In non-small cell lung cancer, the study made a quantitative comparison of TCR alpha and beta repertoires among multiple tumor regions, matched nontumor lung and blood. In the raw uncorrected reads, each unique combination of TCR and UMI appeared more than ten times on average.

According to the study, the label for this sample's time point signals: sample taken at primary tumor resection. Donors were some 67 patients with early-stage, untreated non-small cell lung cancer from the lung TRACERx cohort. Without any cell sorting, TCR sequencing was performed on whole RNA extracted either from tumor and nontumor lung tissue or from cryopreserved PBMC samples. A patient was chosen for TCR sequencing only when enough RNA was available from at least two tumor regions. Before being selected, tumor and adjacent nontumor lung specimens were reviewed by a lung pathologist. Receptor libraries were prepared by 5' RACE. The instrument given in TCRdb is NextSeq 500. The TCR library protocol attached a unique molecular identifier to each TCR cDNA molecule to allow correction of PCR and sequencing errors. The authors' pipeline ran thus. TCR identification, UMI-based error correction and CDR3 extraction were performed with Decombinator tools. Expanded TCRs were defined as those above a frequency of 2 per 1,000, corresponding to the top 1% of the tumor frequency distribution. Rényi diversity was computed with the R vegan package after subsampling each repertoire 100 times to 5,000 TCRs. CDR3 similarity networks were built from amino acid triplet string-kernel similarity, connecting CDR3s with pairwise similarity above 0.82. The public reads were reprocessed in TCRdb via fastp at Q25 and MiXCR, keeping in-frame beta chains. Each CDR3 protein appears once, grouped with its most common genes and DNA. It is TCRdb's table, rather than the study itself, that gives the V and J calls and clone size. For this sample there are about 3,000 distinct CDR3 sequences; 2.5% to 3% appear just once. 20% to 25% of the sample comes from the top ten.

This clonotype is medium-sized (0.01 to 0.1%) in terms of sample share. The target of this receptor is not known. There are no base qualities to consult, and no much larger clone falls within one base. Broader findings and caveats from the paper: Confirming at a functional level the hypothesis that regional TCRs recognize regional mutations was considered to require additional single-cell paired TCR alpha and beta sequencing.

Trimmed from V: 6 bases; trimmed from J: 0 bases; junction bases lacking a gene match: 10. The CDR3 sequence holds 17 residues, the cysteine and phenylalanine included. Kept here is only the CDR3 DNA, which spans 51 bases and is read in frame from base 1. Via the germline V gene (reference sequence), CDR1 is MNHNY and CDR2 SVGAGI. Sequences were derived from normal lung tissue next to the tumor, sampled at surgery. The clonotype originates from a male donor with early-stage non-small cell lung cancer. The V and J segments used are TRBV6-6 and TRBJ1-3; 8 nucleotides in the junction match TRBD1. The CDR3 has the sequence CASRQGEQYISGNTIYF. In nucleotide form, the sequence is TGTGCCAGCAGACAGGGGGAGCAGTACATCTCTGGAAACACCATATATTTT.